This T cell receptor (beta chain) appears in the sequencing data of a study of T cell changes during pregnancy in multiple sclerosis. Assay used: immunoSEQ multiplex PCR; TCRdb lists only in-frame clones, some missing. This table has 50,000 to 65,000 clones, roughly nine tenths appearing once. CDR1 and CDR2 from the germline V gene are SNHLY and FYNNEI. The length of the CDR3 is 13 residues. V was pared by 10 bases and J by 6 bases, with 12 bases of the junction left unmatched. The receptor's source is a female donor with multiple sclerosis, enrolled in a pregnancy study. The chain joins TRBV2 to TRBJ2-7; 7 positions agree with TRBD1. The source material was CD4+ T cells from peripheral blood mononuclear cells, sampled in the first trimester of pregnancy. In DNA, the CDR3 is TGTGCCACGAGGGCCGACAGGGAAGGCGAGCAGTACTTC. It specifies CATRADREGEQYF.